This T cell receptor (beta chain) came from a study of response to subunit inactivated influenza vaccine. V was cut by 6 bases and J by 2 bases, with 17 bases left in between. The CDR3 is 14 amino acids. Germline V gives CDR1 DFQATT, CDR2 SNEGSKA (reference sequence). Via MiXCR, TCRdb re-called the RT-PCR reads, giving one row per CDR3 protein. The sample holds around 600,000 distinct CDR3 sequences, 10% to 12% seen once. This sample was shared with a second study, whose subject was T cells expressing NK-cell markers. That source notes: UMIs accompanied the 5'RACE template switching by which TCR beta cDNA was made. There remained a lack of clarity about HCMV specificity of expanded NKG2C+ T cell clones.

This rearrangement joins TRBV20-1 to TRBJ2-7; D perhaps matches TRBD1 (6 bases). The material was PBMCs from blood, obtained on the day of vaccination. The origin of this receptor is a man in his fifties who received an inactivated influenza vaccine. CDR3 amino acids: CSAKSGQTTYEQYF. For the CDR3, the DNA is TGCAGTGCCAAATCCGGACAGACCACCTACGAGCAGTACTTC.